This entry concerns a single T cell receptor (beta chain). The antigen remains undetermined. This record belongs to a study of T cell responses to AZD1222 COVID-19 vaccine. Notes on the study in general: Reportedly, nearly half of unique spike TCRs recognized epitopes outside B.1.351/B.1.1.7 mutations. Two doses of AZD1222 preceded a rise in Spike-specific TCR breadth and depth.

The germline CDR1 and CDR2 sequences are MDHEN and SYDVKM. The CDR3 covers 16 residues. V was clipped by 3 bases and J by 8 bases; unmatched bases: 12. This table comes from immunoSEQ multiplex PCR, and its TCRdb copy is limited to in-frame clones, with some not included. The sample includes around 150,000 clones, 88% of them seen just once. This TCR came from an adult in good health. This specimen consisted of peripheral blood, obtained on day 0 of AZD1222 vaccination. This chain joins TRBV28 and TRBJ2-1; 8 bases match TRBD2. CDR3 DNA sequence: TGTGCCAGCAGTTTTTGGCACGAAGCGGGAGCAGATGAGCAGTTCTTC. It encodes CASSFWHEAGADEQFF.